This T cell receptor (beta chain) came from a study of blood T cells in healthy people across ages (dated by TCRdb to the mid-2010s). For context, the study as a whole: Template switching captured roughly one uniquely barcoded TCR beta cDNA molecule per two T cells in model experiments. The study measured age-related changes in TCR beta repertoire diversity using deep sequencing normalized with unique cDNA molecular identifiers. Donors were grouped into four age groups: young (average approximately 15 years), middle-aged (less than 40), aged (around 60) and long-lived (roughly 80). Using the same blood draw, the study looked at two additional independent replicas of 1 million unique cDNA reads for two donors, one aged 18 to 30 and the other aged 80 or older. General study outcomes and caveats: The long-lived group showed more naive CD4+ T cells, fewer expanded clones and increased TCR diversity than the aged group, suggesting age selection. Observed TCR beta diversity correlated strongly with the percentage of naive T cells measured by flow cytometry. Conclusive comparison of naive and antigen-experienced compartments was prevented by the profiling of bulk unsorted PBMCs. Donor CMV infection status was unknown, potentially confounding age-related changes in expanded clonotypes. As age increased, observed TCR beta diversity per million T cells dropped in a roughly linear way, and a significant reduction was already evident by age 40. Estimates of total diversity based on one million sequenced T cells were regarded as lower bounds and as underestimates.

Comments on this clonotype: Its antigen is not yet known. Qualities for individual bases were not recorded, and no much larger clone is one base off.

Measured from the cysteine to the phenylalanine, the CDR3 is 15 residues long. The CDR3 DNA has 45 bases and is translated from base 1. CDR1 and CDR2 are read off the germline V gene as KGHSH and LQKENI. Relative to germline, V is missing 7 bases and J is missing 3 bases, with 11 bases of the junction outside any gene match. Systemically healthy Caucasian individuals from Russia, around 38 in total and aged about 6 to 100 years, were included as donors. Each donor gave about 11 milliliters of peripheral blood, drawn into EDTA-treated Vacutainer tubes. Ficoll-Paque density-gradient centrifugation was used to isolate PBMCs, with at least 6.5 million per sample. Total RNA was extracted from PBMCs with Trizol reagent, with at least 5 micrograms obtained per sample. Naive CD45RAhigh/CD27high T cell percentages were measured by flow cytometry on a PBMC aliquot from every donor. Library construction relied on 5' RACE. The sample was run on an Illumina HiSeq 2500. A second roughly 6 to 12 cycle PCR used a sample-barcoded 5' primer and a J-beta primer mix. A template-switch 5' adaptor carrying 12 random nucleotides introduced a unique molecular identifier onto each TCR beta cDNA molecule. Each sample yielded at least 3 million CDR3-containing paired-end reads. First-strand cDNA synthesis was performed from all RNA using the Mint cDNA synthesis kit, with priming by a TRBC-specific oligonucleotide. Following uracil-DNA glycosylase treatment, all cDNA underwent a first 18-cycle PCR with the universal primers M1SS and BC2_uni_R. The published analysis was carried out like this. For normalization, 1 million high-quality reads, each with a distinct molecular identifier, were randomly selected from each sample. Instead of being binned into consensus sequences, reads with shared molecular identifiers were discarded. MiTCR, with a Q25 quality threshold and the strictest error-elimination algorithm, was used for CDR3 identification, clonotype clustering and error correction. A nonparametric unseen species model with Euler transformation was used to estimate a lower bound on total TCR beta diversity. TCRdb cleaned the public reads at Q25 with fastp, built clones with MiXCR and kept in-frame beta chains. Entries that share a CDR3 protein sequence are merged under the most common genes and DNA. These V and J calls are TCRdb output, not the study's own analysis. The sample table holds fewer than 800,000 distinct CDR3 sequences, of which approximately 25% were seen once. In total, the top ten clones hold roughly 9% of the sample.

The data also belong to a second study, concerning T cells of mothers and their children. The second investigation adds: Donors were nine systemically healthy Caucasian individuals: three mothers and their six children. cDNA synthesis consumed the entire amount of extracted RNA, loaded at around 1.5 ug RNA in each 15 ul reaction. In the second PCR, the M1S primer added sample barcodes and 2-4 random nucleotides. More than 8 million TCR beta CDR3 reads were obtained from each mother, and about 3 million reads were obtained from each child. Thymic selection shapes the output of TCR recombination in a similar way in related and unrelated pairs, and inherited differences have a minor effect. Normalized repertoire overlap in related mother-child pairs was always slightly higher than in unrelated mother-child pairs, but the difference was never significant. No persistent microchimeric T cell clones were detected, at a sensitivity of roughly 93 clones per million clonotypes. Deep NGS was used in the study to compare the TCR beta repertoires of mothers and children and to look for features that separate related mother-child pairs from unrelated individuals. The mean age was about 40 +/- 4 years for the mothers and around 10 +/- 4 years for the children. After adapter ligation with NEBNext reagents, the libraries were sequenced on Illumina HiSeq 2000 with 100+100 nt paired-end reads. To avoid cross-contamination, the mother libraries and the child libraries were prepared a month apart and sequenced in separate runs. For each donor, between roughly 500,000 and 2,200,000 distinct TCR beta clonotypes were identified. Naive TCR beta clonotypes were estimated from low-frequency clonotypes matched to each donor's FACS-determined naive share, without sorting.

This sequence uses TRBV18 and TRBJ2-7, with 8 central nucleotides matching TRBD1. The origin of this receptor is a boy aged 5-17 years in good health. Input material: blood. The CDR3 region reads CASLTGQGEFYEQYF. Read as DNA, the sequence is TGTGCCAGCTTAACCGGACAGGGAGAATTCTACGAGCAGTACTTC.